The TCR beta chain under discussion was sequenced for a study of T cells in localized non-small cell lung cancer. Findings of the study overall: Adjacent lung tissue had a median about 58 of the top 100 clones found in the tumor. The highest T cell clonality was in uninvolved adjacent lung, above tumor.

Details on this clone: Antigen unknown.

Germline CDR1 SGHAT, CDR2 FQNNGV. The CDR3 spans 16 residues. With 1 base removed from V and 0 bases from J, the gap between germline ends came to 10 bases. Here immunoSEQ multiplex PCR was the method, and the copy in TCRdb shows in-frame clones only, minus some. The sample holds 32,000 or so clones, almost 90% seen once. This specimen was peripheral blood, taken before any cancer treatment. This TCR derives from a man aged 40-75 years with stage I lung adenocarcinoma. The V and J genes are TRBV11-2 and TRBJ2-1; D is unresolved. The CDR3 DNA is TGTGCCAGCAGCTTAGGACTGAGGAGCTCCTACAATGAGCAGTTCTTC. This translates into CASSLGLRSSYNEQFF.